This is a list of T cell receptor beta chains from one sample in a study of blood T cell repertoires in COVID-19. Sequenced by immunoSEQ multiplex PCR; TCRdb stores in-frame clones only, minus some. This sample has fewer than 200,000 clones, with about 75% found just once. The sample comprised peripheral blood. The receptors were gathered from a woman in her forties or fifties with active or convalescent COVID-19. CDR3s include the opening cysteine and the closing phenylalanine or tryptophan. Each record gives: clone size, D gene, J gene, V gene, CDR3 DNA, CDR3 protein. A D gene is named only where the DNA matches it firmly. Size is stated for part of the rows, as once, few or many counts, or as a class when the clone is expanded.

clone size: once; D gene: TRBD1; J gene: TRBJ2-7; V gene: TRBV18; CDR3 DNA: TGTGCCAGCTCACCGACAGGGGACGAGCAGTACTTC; CDR3 protein: CASSPTGDEQYF
clone size: .; D gene: .; J gene: TRBJ1-6; V gene: TRBV19; CDR3 DNA: TGTGCCAGTAGTATCTCGGTTTACGGAGGTTCACCCCTCCACTTT; CDR3 protein: CASSISVYGGSPLHF
clone size: .; D gene: .; J gene: TRBJ2-7; V gene: TRBV6-6; CDR3 DNA: TGTGCCAGCAGCTCCGGGCAGGGGATCTACGAGCAGTACTTC; CDR3 protein: CASSSGQGIYEQYF
clone size: .; D gene: TRBD2; J gene: TRBJ2-1; V gene: TRBV7-2; CDR3 DNA: TGTGCCAGCAGCTTAGGGGGTAGCGGGAGGCTAAGCTACAATGAGCAGTTCTTC; CDR3 protein: CASSLGGSGRLSYNEQFF
clone size: .; D gene: TRBD2; J gene: TRBJ2-7; V gene: TRBV30; CDR3 DNA: TGTGCCTCTACGCTAGCGGGATTATCCTACGAGCAGTACTTC; CDR3 protein: CASTLAGLSYEQYF
clone size: .; D gene: .; J gene: TRBJ1-2; V gene: TRBV30; CDR3 DNA: TGTGCCTGGAGTCCCGGGGGGGGTAACTATGGCTACACCTTC; CDR3 protein: CAWSPGGGNYGYTF
clone size: once; D gene: .; J gene: TRBJ2-7; V gene: TRBV4-1; CDR3 DNA: TGCGCCAGCAGCCAACCCGGGACACAAAGCTCCTACGAGCAGTACTTC; CDR3 protein: CASSQPGTQSSYEQYF
clone size: once; D gene: TRBD1; J gene: TRBJ1-2; V gene: TRBV5-1; CDR3 DNA: TGCGCCAGCAGCCGCGGGACAGGGGCGAACTATGGCTACACCTTC; CDR3 protein: CASSRGTGANYGYTF
clone size: .; D gene: .; J gene: TRBJ1-2; V gene: TRBV12-3/TRBV12-4; CDR3 DNA: TGTGCCAGCAGGACGGGGGGCTATGGCTACACCTTC; CDR3 protein: CASRTGGYGYTF
clone size: .; D gene: .; J gene: TRBJ1-3; V gene: TRBV9; CDR3 DNA: TGTGCCAGCAGCGGAATACAGGGATCCGCTGGAAACACCATATATTTT; CDR3 protein: CASSGIQGSAGNTIYF
clone size: .; D gene: TRBD1; J gene: TRBJ2-3; V gene: TRBV29-1; CDR3 DNA: TGCAGCGTTGAAACAGGGGTAGCAGATACGCAGTATTTT; CDR3 protein: CSVETGVADTQYF
clone size: .; D gene: .; J gene: TRBJ1-5; V gene: TRBV27; CDR3 DNA: TGTGCCAGCAGTTTAAACCTCGACAATAGCAATCAGCCCCAGCATTTT; CDR3 protein: CASSLNLDNSNQPQHF
clone size: .; D gene: .; J gene: TRBJ1-5; V gene: TRBV30; CDR3 DNA: TGTGCCTGGAGTGTAAAACATATCAGCAATCAGCCCCAGCATTTT; CDR3 protein: CAWSVKHISNQPQHF
clone size: many; D gene: .; J gene: TRBJ2-2; V gene: TRBV10-1; CDR3 DNA: TGCGCCAGCGACCCTTGGGGCGGGATCACCGGGGAGCTGTTTTTT; CDR3 protein: CASDPWGGITGELFF
clone size: .; D gene: TRBD2; J gene: TRBJ2-1; V gene: TRBV24-1; CDR3 DNA: TGTGCCACCAGTGATCAACTAGCGGGGGTCAATGAGCAGTTCTTC; CDR3 protein: CATSDQLAGVNEQFF
clone size: .; D gene: TRBD1; J gene: TRBJ2-5; V gene: TRBV14; CDR3 DNA: TGTGCCAGCAGCCAAAACAGGGGACAAGAGACCCAGTACTTC; CDR3 protein: CASSQNRGQETQYF
clone size: few; D gene: .; J gene: TRBJ1-2; V gene: TRBV14; CDR3 DNA: TGTGCCAGCAGCCACCGTTTTAACTATGGCTACACCTTC; CDR3 protein: CASSHRFNYGYTF
clone size: .; D gene: TRBD1; J gene: TRBJ1-6; V gene: TRBV4-2; CDR3 DNA: TGTGCCAGCAGCCAAGTCGGGACAGGGGGGAATTCACCCCTCCACTTT; CDR3 protein: CASSQVGTGGNSPLHF
clone size: once; D gene: .; J gene: TRBJ1-3; V gene: TRBV4-3; CDR3 DNA: TGCGCCAGCAGTCGCAGCTCTGGAAACACCATATATTTT; CDR3 protein: CASSRSSGNTIYF
clone size: .; D gene: .; J gene: TRBJ1-5; V gene: TRBV27; CDR3 DNA: TGTGCCAGCAGTCCGAGACACTTGACTAGCAATCAGCCCCAGCATTTT; CDR3 protein: CASSPRHLTSNQPQHF
clone size: few; D gene: .; J gene: TRBJ2-5; V gene: TRBV18; CDR3 DNA: TGTGCCAGCTCACCCCAGGTTAGCGGACAAGAGACCCAGTACTTC; CDR3 protein: CASSPQVSGQETQYF
clone size: .; D gene: TRBD1; J gene: TRBJ2-7; V gene: TRBV5-5; CDR3 DNA: TGTGCCAGCAGCCCCACCGGGACAGGGGTGATCGAGCAGTACTTC; CDR3 protein: CASSPTGTGVIEQYF
clone size: .; D gene: .; J gene: TRBJ1-4; V gene: TRBV30; CDR3 DNA: TGTGCCTGGAGCTGGGGGGTTCTTAGAGCTAATGAAAAACTGTTTTTT; CDR3 protein: CAWSWGVLRANEKLFF
clone size: .; D gene: .; J gene: TRBJ1-6; V gene: TRBV6-5; CDR3 DNA: TGTGCCAGCAGATCCTATAGCTCCTATAATTCACCCCTCCACTTT; CDR3 protein: CASRSYSSYNSPLHF
clone size: .; D gene: TRBD1; J gene: TRBJ2-7; V gene: TRBV30; CDR3 DNA: TGTGCCTGGGCGCCACCGGGACAGGGATACGAGCAGTACTTC; CDR3 protein: CAWAPPGQGYEQYF
clone size: .; D gene: .; J gene: TRBJ1-1; V gene: TRBV7-9; CDR3 DNA: TGTGCCAGCAGCTTAGCGGGAGGTAACACTGAAGCTTTCTTT; CDR3 protein: CASSLAGGNTEAFF
clone size: .; D gene: TRBD1; J gene: TRBJ2-5; V gene: TRBV6-5; CDR3 DNA: TGTGCCACTATGGGGGACAGGAGGCGCCAAGAGACCCAGTACTTC; CDR3 protein: CATMGDRRRQETQYF
clone size: .; D gene: TRBD1; J gene: TRBJ1-1; V gene: TRBV4-3; CDR3 DNA: TGCGCCAGCAGCCAAGTAGCAGGGGGCTGGTACACTGAAGCTTTCTTT; CDR3 protein: CASSQVAGGWYTEAFF
clone size: .; D gene: .; J gene: TRBJ2-2; V gene: TRBV6-2/TRBV6-3; CDR3 DNA: TGTGCCAGCAGTTACTCGGGCAGGGGGAACACCGGGGAGCTGTTTTTT; CDR3 protein: CASSYSGRGNTGELFF